This record concerns one T cell receptor beta chain sequence. Germline V gene lookup returns CDR1 SGHRS and CDR2 YFSETQ. After removal of 4 bases from V and 4 bases from J, the junction contained 6 bases not matched to a gene. The CDR3 is 15 amino acids. These data belong to a study of blood T cell repertoires in COVID-19. In the study overall: From the United States, Italy and Spain came samples of acute and convalescent COVID-19. PBMCs, B-cell-depleted T cells, or T cells were the source of the cDNA or gDNA that made up the material.

Enrollment of patients from Seattle took place during active infection, with longitudinal follow-up. Authors' processing steps: Amplification from reference gene primers served as the basis for estimated nucleated cell counts. Profiled with immunoSEQ multiplex PCR; TCRdb holds only in-frame clones, not every one. The D gene and trimming were derived from the DNA, and the V and J assignments and clone size from that table. The sample consists of over 150,000 clones, approximately 90% of them appearing once. The source of this sequence is a woman in her 70s with COVID-19, enrolled during active disease. Sequencing was done on a sample of peripheral blood. The chain has TRBV5-1 and TRBJ1-3; 9 bases map to TRBD1. CDR3 nucleotide sequence: TGCGCCAGCAGCCGGACAGGGGAGGGAGGAAACACCATATATTTT. It yields the protein CASSRTGEGGNTIYF.